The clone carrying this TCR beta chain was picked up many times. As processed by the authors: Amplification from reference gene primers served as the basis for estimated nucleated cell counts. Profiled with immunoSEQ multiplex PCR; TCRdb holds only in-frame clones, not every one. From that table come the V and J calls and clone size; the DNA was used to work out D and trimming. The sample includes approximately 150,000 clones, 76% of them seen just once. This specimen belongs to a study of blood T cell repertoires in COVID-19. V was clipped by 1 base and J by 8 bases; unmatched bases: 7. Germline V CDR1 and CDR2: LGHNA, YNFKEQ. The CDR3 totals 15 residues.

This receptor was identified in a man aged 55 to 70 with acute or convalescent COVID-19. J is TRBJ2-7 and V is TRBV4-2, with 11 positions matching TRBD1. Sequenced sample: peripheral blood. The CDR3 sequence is CASSQGTGGDSQQYF. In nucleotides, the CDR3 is TGTGCCAGCAGCCAAGGGACAGGGGGCGATTCCCAGCAGTACTTC.